Listed here are 21 T cell receptor beta chains from one sample, sequenced in a study of shared clonotypes between healthy human individuals. Sequencing was performed with immunoSEQ multiplex PCR; in TCRdb, only in-frame clones are kept and a portion is missing. This sample yields about 1.5 million clones, of which roughly 96% are seen a single time; 1% to 1.5% belongs to the top ten. The specimen sequenced was naive CD4+ T cells sorted from blood. The subset was: CD45RA+ positively selected. All receptors derive from a man aged 25 to 40 in good health.

J is TRBJ2-7 and V is TRBV5-3; 8 bases line up with TRBD1. TRBV5-3 is recorded as an ORF, its role being uncertain. Trimming at V came to 4 bases and at J to 5 bases, leaving 11 bases not matched to a gene. CDR3 length equals 15 residues. CDR3 sequence reads: CARSLKRTGLNEQYF. The DNA of the CDR3 is TGTGCCAGAAGCCTAAAACGGACAGGGTTGAACGAGCAGTACTTC.

This chain joins TRBV19 and TRBJ1-1; weak D call: TRBD1 (6 bases). Germline V gene sequence: CDR1 LNHDA, CDR2 SQIVND (reference sequence). V gave up 4 bases and J gave up 0 bases, with 9 bases separating them. This CDR3 is 14 amino acids long. For the CDR3, the DNA is TGTGCCAGTAGTAATCAGGGGCTGAACACTGAAGCTTTCTTT. Protein: CASSNQGLNTEAFF.

The V and J genes are TRBV27 and TRBJ2-1; 7 positions match TRBD2. This CDR3 comprises 15 residues. Germline assignment: CDR1 MNHEY and CDR2 SMNVEV (reference sequence). Trimming cost V 8 bases and J 5 bases; bases outside gene matches: 12. The CDR3 here is CASGVGRANNNEQFF. CDR3 DNA: TGTGCCAGCGGGGTGGGGAGGGCCAATAACAATGAGCAGTTCTTC.

The V gene is TRBV28, the J gene TRBJ2-5; no clear D. V was trimmed by 3 bases and J by 1 base, leaving 15 bases between them. The CDR3 is made up of 16 amino acids. Germline CDR1 MDHEN, CDR2 SYDVKM. CDR3 nucleotide sequence: TGTGCCAGCAGTTTGGCCCGTCGGATCCTCCAAGAGACCCAGTACTTC. This codes for CASSLARRILQETQYF. The variable domain in full, with the rest retrieved from reference TRBV28 and TRBJ2-5, is DVKVTQSSRYLVKRTGEKVFLECVQDMDHENMFWYRQDPGLGLRLIYFSYDVKMKEKGDIPEGYSVSREKKERFSLILESASTNQTSMYLCASSLARRILQETQYFGPGTRLLVL.

The chain combines TRBV28 with TRBJ2-4; no clear D. CDR1 MDHEN and CDR2 SYDVKM come from the germline V gene. The CDR3 is made up of 15 amino acids. The V end was cut by 6 bases, the J end by 0 bases, with 12 bases between. CDR3: CASSPGVVAKNIQYF. The DNA of the CDR3 is TGTGCCAGCAGCCCAGGCGTGGTAGCCAAAAACATTCAGTACTTC.

The chain links TRBV19 to TRBJ2-3, with 16 nucleotides matching TRBD2. The trim removed 6 bases at V and 1 base at J, leaving 10 bases unmatched. The germline V gene has CDR1 LNHDA and CDR2 SQIVND (reference sequence). The CDR3 has 19 amino acids. The CDR3: CASRVIGTSGRAGTDTQYF. CDR3 nucleotide sequence: TGTGCCAGTAGGGTCATCGGGACTAGCGGGAGGGCCGGCACAGATACGCAGTATTTT.

The rearrangement joins TRBV29-1 to TRBJ2-2; 9 bases are a match to TRBD2. Trimming cost V 7 bases and J 2 bases; bases outside gene matches: 5. CDR1 is SQVTM, CDR2 ANQGSEA, per germline. The CDR3 has 14 residues. The CDR3 loop reads CSGRLAVNTGELFF. As DNA, the CDR3 is TGCAGCGGGAGACTAGCGGTCAACACCGGGGAGCTGTTTTTT.

This sequence joins TRBV7-9 and TRBJ2-7, with D tentatively TRBD1 or TRBD2 (5 bases each). Germline V lookup: CDR1 SEHNR, CDR2 FQNEAQ (reference sequence). This CDR3 has 15 residues. Trimming stripped 4 bases from V and 4 bases from J, with 17 bases between. The CDR3 nucleotides are TGTGCCAGCAGCTCGGGCTCCGGGACCCTGTACGAGCAGTACTTC. Residues: CASSSGSGTLYEQYF.

This chain connects TRBV28 to TRBJ2-3; 9 bases map to TRBD2. Unmatched junction bases numbered 9, after V lost 8 bases and J lost 0 bases. The CDR3 sequence is 16 residues long. CDR1 MDHEN and CDR2 SYDVKM come from the germline V gene. The DNA of the CDR3 is TGTGCCAGCCCCCCGGGACTAGCAGCTAGCACAGATACGCAGTATTTT. Its translation is CASPPGLAASTDTQYF.

This chain links TRBV5-6 with TRBJ2-4; 7 bases line up with TRBD1. V lost 6 bases and J lost 10; bases outside the gene matches: 10. Germline V gene lookup returns CDR1 SGHDT and CDR2 YYEEEE. This CDR3 has 13 amino acids. The CDR3 DNA is TGTGCCAGCACGGACAGGCCACGTAGGATTCAGTACTTC. Protein sequence: CASTDRPRRIQYF.

On this clone: The junction does not match germline at one end; this may be a read error. The chain joins TRBV5-1 to TRBJ2-1, with D tentatively TRBD1 (6 bases). Per germline, CDR1 SGHRS and CDR2 YFSETQ. This CDR3 region has 15 residues. The CDR3 DNA sequence: TGCGCCAGCAGTTTGGCCGGGACATCGCACAATGAGCAGTTCTTC. It translates to CASSLAGTSHNEQFF.

The chain links TRBV28 to TRBJ2-7, with D maybe TRBD1 (5 bases). Germline CDR1 is MDHEN and CDR2 is SYDVKM. The CDR3 sequence is 14 residues long. Trimming took off 9 bases at V and 3 bases at J, with 18 bases between the two ends. CDR3 bases: TGTGCCAGTACAAGGGGCAGGGCCTTCTACGAGCAGTACTTC. It yields the protein CASTRGRAFYEQYF.

This sequence joins TRBV12-5 and TRBJ2-3; D gene uncertain. Germline CDR1 reads LGHNT; CDR2 reads FRNRAP. The CDR3 is 13 residues long. Trimming removed 2 bases at V and 6 bases at J, with 9 bases between. CDR3 DNA sequence: TGTGCTAGTGGTTTGACGGCTGTGGATACGCAGTATTTT. Its translation: CASGLTAVDTQYF.

This rearrangement joins TRBV28 to TRBJ1-5; TRBD1 is a possible D gene (6 bases). Trimming pared 3 bases from V and 2 bases from J, leaving 11 bases between. This CDR3 has 15 residues. Per germline, CDR1 MDHEN and CDR2 SYDVKM. DNA for the CDR3: TGTGCCAGCAGTTTCCCACAGGGCGGCAATCAGCCCCAGCATTTT. Residues: CASSFPQGGNQPQHF.

The genes are TRBV6-1 and TRBJ2-3; the D gene could be TRBD1 or TRBD2 (6 bases each). There are 15 residues in the CDR3. Germline lookup yields CDR1 MNHNS and CDR2 SASEGT. Trimming took off 4 bases at V and 14 bases at J, with 25 bases between the two ends. The CDR3 protein is CASSVTEGGPGPWYF. DNA for the CDR3: TGTGCCAGCAGTGTGACCGAGGGGGGACCGGGGCCGTGGTATTTT.

The chain is built from TRBV11-2 and TRBJ2-2; D might be TRBD1 or TRBD2, each matching 5 bases. There are 17 residues in the CDR3. The V gene lost 3 bases and the J gene lost 1 base, with 15 bases spanning the gap. Germline CDR1 reads SGHAT; CDR2 reads FQNNGV. CDR3 DNA: TGTGCCAGCAGCTTGGGGTTGTGGGGGAGGAACACCGGGGAGCTGTTTTTT. This sequence encodes CASSLGLWGRNTGELFF.

This chain joins TRBV28 and TRBJ1-4; D remains unclear. The CDR3 loop spans 13 amino acids. The V end lost 5 bases, the J end lost 6 bases, and 10 bases lay between the germline ends. Germline V gives CDR1 MDHEN, CDR2 SYDVKM. CDR3: CASSASSHEKLFF. The CDR3, as DNA: TGTGCCAGCAGTGCCTCTTCCCATGAAAAACTGTTTTTT.

This clone appeared once. The V and J genes are TRBV7-6 and TRBJ2-1; the D gene is possibly TRBD2 (7 bases). The germline V and J ends were trimmed by 0 bases and 3 bases, with 12 bases remaining between them. Germline CDR1 reads SGHVS; CDR2 reads FNYEAQ. The CDR3 has 16 amino acids. CDR3 protein: CASSLASGGVYNEQFF. The CDR3, as DNA: TGTGCCAGCAGCTTAGCGTCGGGGGGCGTCTACAATGAGCAGTTCTTC.

This sequence joins TRBV27 and TRBJ2-1, with 11 bases aligning to TRBD2. This CDR3 contains 16 residues. The V and J ends lost 6 bases and 1 base, in that order; junction bases with no gene match: 5. Germline V gene lookup returns CDR1 MNHEY and CDR2 SMNVEV (reference sequence). CDR3 coding DNA: TGTGCCAGCAGGGGACTAGCGGTCGGTTCCTACAATGAGCAGTTCTTC. This gives the protein CASRGLAVGSYNEQFF.

V and J are TRBV6-5 and TRBJ1-3; TRBD1 matches at 10 bases. Germline assignment: CDR1 MNHEY and CDR2 SVGAGI. The CDR3 is 15 amino acids. Losses at the gene ends were 5 bases for V and 4 bases for J; bases not matched to a gene: 5. This CDR3 reads CASSGTGAAGNTIYF. Written as DNA, the CDR3 is TGTGCCAGCAGTGGGACAGGGGCGGCGGGAAACACCATATATTTT.

As regards this clone: Other DNA sequences in this sample translate to the same CDR3. The V gene is TRBV5-1, the J gene TRBJ2-7, with 9 bases fitting TRBD2. There are 14 residues in the CDR3. V lost 4 bases and J lost 3; bases outside the gene matches: 5. In germline, CDR1 is SGHRS, CDR2 YFSETQ. The CDR3 sequence: CASSPRTSDYEQYF. As DNA, the CDR3 is TGCGCCAGCAGCCCAAGGACTAGCGACTACGAGCAGTACTTC.